This T cell receptor beta chain was sequenced during a study of human T cells and chemical hapten exposure. Study-wide points: Expanded TCRs were compared with controls, and the expanded TCRs formed significantly more large CDR3 similarity clusters.

This clonotype was found many times. Its antigen remains unidentified. As the library was built, unique molecular identifiers were attached to individual cDNA molecules. One entry per CDR3 protein results from TCRdb running MiXCR on the RACE reads. The sample lists around 50,000 distinct CDR3 sequences, around 10% occurring once. The germline gives CDR1 MDHEN, CDR2 SYDVKM. This CDR3 region has 16 residues. Trimming took 7 bases from V and 5 from J, leaving 18 bases between them. Documented time point: patch test 2, 6 weeks after DPC sensitization. The treatment is: therapeutic diphenylcyclopropenone sensitization with weekly scalp DPC. Those who donated were patients with alopecia, 18 to 70 years of age, and suitable for DPC.

The sequencing here drew on whole blood, taken in connection with sensitization to the hapten diphenylcyclopropenone (DPC). The TCR originated in a woman aged 45-60 years with alopecia areata. Some clones in this sample may be carry-over from other donors' samples. The genes are TRBV28 and TRBJ1-6, with D unresolved. CDR3 coding DNA: TGTGCCAGCACCCCGTTCAGGAGTCGGAATAATTCACCCCTCCACTTT. It is translated as CASTPFRSRNNSPLHF.